This T cell receptor beta chain derives from a study of Graves' ophthalmopathy and Graves' hyperthyroidism. Turning to the study itself: At the time of initial diagnosis and before any treatment, peripheral blood was collected. Notes on the study in general: Sensitivity of about 91% and specificity of 65% to 83% were achieved when a 13-signature model separated ophthalmopathy from stable hyperthyroidism. Blood also carried most expanded thyroid clonotypes exceeding 0.001 frequency.

RNA transcripts were the template, and TCR beta CDR3 regions were amplified from them. The library came from an HTBI-primed first-round RT-PCR and a second-round multiplex PCR. TCRdb recomputed calls from the multiplex PCR reads with MiXCR, one row per CDR3 protein. The sample holds some 400,000 distinct CDR3 sequences, around 18% seen once. A duration under 3 months, NOSPECS ≥4, CAS ≥3 and moderate-to-severe activity characterized the donors with ophthalmopathy. The CDR3 has 15 residues. CDR1 MNHEY and CDR2 SVGAGI come from the germline V gene. Trimming pared 0 bases from V and 8 bases from J, leaving 16 bases between. This clonotype was counted ten times or more. The antigen is unknown.

The chain recombines TRBV6-5 with TRBJ1-1, with a possible D match to TRBD1 (5 bases). The TCR comes from a woman between 18 and 29 years old with Graves' ophthalmopathy. Input material: peripheral blood. The CDR3 protein is CASSYSGGGGLEAFF. DNA for the CDR3: TGTGCCAGCAGTTACTCGGGGGGAGGAGGCTTGGAAGCTTTCTTT.